This passage covers 22 T cell receptor beta chains from one sample sequenced in a study of PD-L1 blockade in urothelial cancer. Sequencing was performed with immunoSEQ multiplex PCR; in TCRdb, only in-frame clones are kept and a portion is missing. The repertoire holds approximately 40,000 clones, with 86% as singletons. Time point in this sample: peripheral blood 6 weeks after treatment start. The sample consisted of PBMCs, taken around atezolizumab (anti-PD-L1) treatment. All receptors come from a man aged 55 to 70 with urothelial cancer.

The V gene is TRBV7-9, the J gene TRBJ2-7; D not certain. Trimming left V 5 bases short and J 4 bases short, with 15 bases between. The CDR3 is 14 residues long. Germline CDR1 SEHNR, CDR2 FQNEAQ (reference sequence). This CDR3 reads CASSLRDTAYEQYF. The CDR3 DNA sequence: TGTGCCAGCAGCCTCCGAGACACGGCTTACGAGCAGTACTTC.

The sample holds one count of this clone. The CDR3 bases are TGTGCCAGCAGCTTGGCAGCTGGACAGGGGGCCAGTGAGCAGTACTTC. It specifies CASSLAAGQGASEQYF. The chain uses TRBV5-4 and TRBJ2-7, with 11 positions matching TRBD1. CDR3 length: 16 amino acids. V was clipped by 0 bases and J by 7 bases; unmatched bases: 9. The germline V gene encodes CDR1 SGHNT and CDR2 YYREEE (reference sequence).

This chain connects TRBV30 to TRBJ2-7; 13 bases agree with TRBD2. The length of the CDR3 is 15 residues. Germline V gene sequence: CDR1 GTSNPN, CDR2 SVGIG (reference sequence). Trimming took 3 bases from V and 3 from J; bases not matched to a gene: 5. CDR3: CAWSTTSGGHYEQYF. The CDR3 region has the DNA TGTGCCTGGAGCACGACTAGCGGGGGGCACTACGAGCAGTACTTC. The full variable domain, with the rest looked up from reference TRBV30 and TRBJ2-7, is SQTIHQWPATLVQPVGSPLSLECTVEGTSNPNLYWYRQAAGRGLQLLFYSVGIGQISSEVPQNLSASRPQDRQFILSSKKLLLSDSGFYLCAWSTTSGGHYEQYFGPGTRLTVT.

The chain employs TRBV6-1 and TRBJ1-5, with 7 bases that match TRBD1. The V segment lost 8 bases and the J segment 0 bases; nucleotides outside the gene matches: 7. Looked up from germline, CDR1 is MNHNS and CDR2 is SASEGT. There are 15 residues in the CDR3. The CDR3 loop is CASLHRGVSNQPQHF. In DNA form, the CDR3 reads TGTGCCAGCCTCCACAGGGGAGTTAGCAATCAGCCCCAGCATTTT.

In its sample, this clone was seen a few times. The V call is TRBV30, the J call TRBJ2-1; possible D gene TRBD1, 5 bases. Germline CDR1 reads GTSNPN; CDR2 reads SVGIG (reference sequence). This CDR3 region has 14 residues. The V end was cut by 1 base, the J end by 4 bases, with 11 bases between. CDR3 DNA sequence: TGTGCCTGGAGTGAGGGGCAGGTATACAATGAGCAGTTCTTC. This sequence encodes CAWSEGQVYNEQFF.

This clone has only a few counts. The chain combines TRBV5-1 with TRBJ2-7, with TRBD1 as a possible D gene (5 bases). Germline V gene data show CDR1 as SGHRS and CDR2 as YFSETQ. V was clipped by 0 bases and J by 3 bases, with 7 bases between them. The CDR3 totals 13 residues. The chain's CDR3 is CASSLEGHYEQYF. The CDR3 region has the DNA TGCGCCAGCAGCTTGGAGGGGCACTACGAGCAGTACTTC. Drawing the rest from reference TRBV5-1 and TRBJ2-7, the complete variable domain is KAGVTQTPRYLIKTRGQQVTLSCSPISGHRSVSWYQQTPGQGLQFLFEYFSETQRNKGNFPGRFSGRQFSNSRSEMNVSTLELGDSALYLCASSLEGHYEQYFGPGTRLTVT.

Only one count was recorded for this clone. V gene TRBV21-1 combines with J gene TRBJ1-6; whether TRBD1, the table's D call, matches the DNA was not checked. TRBV21-1 represents a pseudogene. The CDR3 has 15 amino acids. The CDR3 DNA sequence: TGTGCCAGCAGCTCCCGGACAGGGGTTAATTCACCCCTCCACTTT. Amino acid sequence: CASSSRTGVNSPLHF.

The chain employs TRBV6-5 and TRBJ2-1; 9 nucleotides line up with TRBD2. Germline loops: CDR1 MNHEY, CDR2 SVGAGI. The CDR3 contains 14 residues. Unmatched junction bases numbered 6, after V lost 6 bases and J lost 6 bases. CDR3 DNA: TGTGCCAGCAGGCGGGGGGGCTTGTCCAATGAGCAGTTCTTC. It translates to CASRRGGLSNEQFF.

The chain recombines TRBV11-2 with TRBJ1-1, with 7 nucleotides matching TRBD1. Trimming at V came to 5 bases and at J to 3 bases, leaving 12 bases not matched to a gene. The germline CDR1 and CDR2 sequences are SGHAT and FQNNGV. This CDR3 contains 16 residues. This chain's CDR3 is CASSMTGFAVYTEAFF. The CDR3 DNA reads as TGTGCCAGCAGCATGACAGGGTTCGCAGTTTACACTGAAGCTTTCTTT.

The CDR3 here is CASSPGTSGGATVQYF. CDR3 nucleotides: TGTGCCAGCAGCCCAGGGACTAGCGGGGGGGCGACGGTCCAGTACTTC. The genes are TRBV11-2 and TRBJ2-4, with 16 bases fitting TRBD2. V lost 5 bases, J lost 13 bases, and 11 bases stayed unmatched. Germline-derived CDR1 and CDR2 are SGHAT and FQNNGV. The CDR3 is 16 residues long.

The chain is built from TRBV4-1 and TRBJ1-6, with D unresolved. The CDR3 contains 15 residues. Deletions cut 4 bases from V and 4 bases from J, with 11 bases between. CDR1 and CDR2 from the germline V gene are MGHRA and YSYEKL. DNA for the CDR3: TGCGCCAGCAGCCCGACATGGGAGTATAATTCACCCCTCCACTTT. Its protein is CASSPTWEYNSPLHF.

This chain connects TRBV6-5 to TRBJ2-4, with a weak D call TRBD1 (6 bases). The CDR3 is 15 residues long. CDR1 is MNHEY and CDR2 is SVGAGI in the germline V gene. V was cut by 6 bases and J by 2 bases, with 14 bases left in between. CDR3 nucleotides: TGTGCCAGCAGGGGGGCAGGGTACTCCAAAAACATTCAGTACTTC. Its translation is CASRGAGYSKNIQYF.

This chain links TRBV29-1 with TRBJ2-3; the match to TRBD1 covers 7 bases. Losses at the gene ends were 7 bases for V and 6 bases for J; bases not matched to a gene: 4. In germline, CDR1 is SQVTM, CDR2 ANQGSEA. This CDR3 spans 11 amino acids. The CDR3 region is CSAKTGDTQYF. DNA of the CDR3: TGCAGCGCTAAGACAGGGGATACGCAGTATTTT.

V is TRBV19 and J is TRBJ2-7; maybe TRBD1 (5 bases). Germline CDR1 is LNHDA and CDR2 is SQIVND (reference sequence). CDR3 size: 11 residues. V was shortened by 8 bases and J by 9 bases, with 14 bases between the two germline ends. CDR3 bases: TGTGCCAGTTCTCAGGGTCTCGGGCAGTACTTC. Residues: CASSQGLGQYF.

The chain joins TRBV28 to TRBJ1-1, with 10 bases that match TRBD1. The germline V gene encodes CDR1 MDHEN and CDR2 SYDVKM. The CDR3 loop spans 15 amino acids. J was trimmed by 6 bases and V by 5 bases; bases with no gene match: 9. CDR3 nucleotides: TGTGCCAGCAGTACCCGGGGGACAGGGGAGCCTGAAGCTTTCTTT. It specifies CASSTRGTGEPEAFF. The whole variable domain, remainder taken from reference TRBV28 and TRBJ1-1, is DVKVTQSSRYLVKRTGEKVFLECVQDMDHENMFWYRQDPGLGLRLIYFSYDVKMKEKGDIPEGYSVSREKKERFSLILESASTNQTSMYLCASSTRGTGEPEAFFGQGTRLTVV.

This clone was observed a single time. This chain uses TRBV9 with TRBJ2-2; D might be TRBD1 (6 bases). Per the germline V gene, CDR1 is SGDLS and CDR2 is YYNGEE. The CDR3 has 16 amino acids. Trimming cost V 2 bases and J 5 bases, with 16 bases left between them. CDR3 DNA sequence: TGTGCCAGCAGCGTCTTAAACAGGGTGGGGACCGGGGAGCTGTTTTTT. Encoded protein: CASSVLNRVGTGELFF. The full variable domain, completed using reference TRBV9 and TRBJ2-2, is DSGVTQTPKHLITATGQRVTLRCSPRSGDLSVYWYQQSLDQGLQFLIQYYNGEERAKGNILERFSAQQFPDLHSELNLSSLELGDSALYFCASSVLNRVGTGELFFGEGSRLTVL.

The chain combines TRBV5-6 with TRBJ2-7, with 7 positions matching TRBD2. The CDR3 consists of 14 residues. The trim removed 2 bases at V and 7 bases at J, leaving 9 bases unmatched. In germline, CDR1 is SGHDT, CDR2 YYEEEE. In nucleotides, the CDR3 is TGTGCCAGCAGCTTCGACAGTGGGCGGGGGGAGCAGTACTTC. Protein product: CASSFDSGRGEQYF.

The chain recombines TRBV7-9 with TRBJ1-2; 7 nucleotides agree with TRBD1. The CDR3 length is 15 residues. V gave up 5 bases and J gave up 8 bases; unmatched junction bases: 14. Germline V lookup: CDR1 SEHNR, CDR2 FQNEAQ (reference sequence). The CDR3 region has the DNA TGTGCCAGCAGCCCGACAGGGTTTAGGCTAGTCGGCTACACCTTC. The encoded protein is CASSPTGFRLVGYTF. Using reference TRBV7-9 and TRBJ1-2 for the parts outside the CDR3, the full variable domain is DTGVSQNPRHKITKRGQNVTFRCDPISEHNRLYWYRQTLGQGPEFLTYFQNEAQLEKSRLLSDRFSAERPKGSFSTLEIQRTEQGDSAMYLCASSPTGFRLVGYTFGSGTRLTVV.

The V gene is TRBV2, the J gene TRBJ1-2; TRBD1 matches 12 bases. Germline CDR1 SNHLY, CDR2 FYNNEI. The CDR3 is 14 residues long. The junction had 5 bases not matched to a gene; V was cut back by 8 bases and J by 4 bases. The CDR3 sequence: CASGMGQGAYGYTF. DNA of the CDR3: TGTGCCAGCGGGATGGGACAGGGGGCCTATGGCTACACCTTC.

The rearrangement joins TRBV2 to TRBJ2-1, with 12 bases matching TRBD2. V lost 7 bases to trimming and J lost 13 bases; unmatched junction nucleotides: 14. The CDR3 sequence is 15 residues long. CDR1 and CDR2 from the germline V gene are SNHLY and FYNNEI. CDR3 nucleotide sequence: TGTGCCAGCAATAGGGGGTCTAGCGGGAGGGCCGGCCAGTTCTTC. Its protein product is CASNRGSSGRAGQFF. The full variable domain, in which reference TRBV2 and TRBJ2-1 provide the parts outside the CDR3, is EPEVTQTPSHQVTQMGQEVILRCVPISNHLYFYWYRQILGQKVEFLVSFYNNEISEKSEIFDDQFSVERPDGSNFTLKIRSTKLEDSAMYFCASNRGSSGRAGQFFGPGTRLTVL.

This clone is categorized as large. The gene calls are TRBV13 and TRBJ2-7; D is possibly TRBD2 (7 bases). V shed 3 bases and J shed 8 bases, with 14 bases lying between them. Germline V gives CDR1 PRHDT, CDR2 FYEKMQ (reference sequence). The CDR3 is 13 amino acids. The CDR3 loop is CASSFASGGQQYF. The DNA of the CDR3 is TGTGCCAGCAGCTTCGCATCCGGGGGGCAGCAGTACTTC.

The chain couples TRBV5-4 to TRBJ1-2; 7 bases agree with TRBD1. CDR1 is SGHNT and CDR2 is YYREEE in the germline V gene (reference sequence). V trimming: 0 bases; J trimming: 7 bases; junction bases outside the gene matches: 9. There are 15 residues in the CDR3. The CDR3 DNA sequence: TGTGCCAGCAGCTTGGGACAGGGTTCAAGGGGTGGCTACACCTTC. Amino acid sequence: CASSLGQGSRGGYTF.